The 20 T cell receptor beta chains reported below all come from one sample, sequenced in a study. TCRdb analysed the 5' RACE reads with MiXCR anew, one entry per CDR3 protein. The table has about 43,000 distinct CDR3 sequences, around 23% seen once. Treg sorting used a CD4+CD25+CD127-/low gate. The sequenced sample consisted of Tregs sorted from a lymph node. The receptor source for this set is a female donor with breast cancer.

This clonotype is medium-sized in the sample. CDR3 sequence: CASRSRGGGYTF. For the CDR3, the DNA is TGTGCCAGCAGATCGCGAGGGGGTGGCTACACCTTC. The J gene is TRBJ1-2, the V gene TRBV6-5; TRBD1 might be the D (6 bases). This CDR3 region has 12 residues. Between the trimmed V and J ends, which lost 6 bases and 7 bases, there was a span of 12 bases. Germline values: CDR1 MNHEY, CDR2 SVGAGI.

This clonotype was detected ten times or more. This chain links TRBV24-1 with TRBJ2-7; 8 positions match TRBD1. CDR3 length: 14 residues. Germline V lookup: CDR1 KGHDR, CDR2 SFDVKD. V was pared by 4 bases and J by 0 bases, with 1 base of the junction left unmatched. CDR3 loop: CATSETGDSYEQYF. CDR3 bases: TGTGCCACCAGTGAGACAGGGGACTCCTACGAGCAGTACTTC.

This clonotype has just a few counts. This chain uses TRBV5-1 with TRBJ2-1; D may correspond to TRBD1 or TRBD2 (7 bases each). Trimming took off 0 bases at V and 7 bases at J, with 14 bases between the two ends. The CDR3 has 15 amino acids. Looked up from germline, CDR1 is SGHRS and CDR2 is YFSETQ. The DNA of the CDR3 is TGCGCCAGCAGCTTGGGCAGGGGGGGAGTGAATGAGCAGTTCTTC. Its protein product is CASSLGRGGVNEQFF.

This clonotype was seen only a few times. The rearrangement joins TRBV13 to TRBJ1-5, with no clear D. CDR1 and CDR2 (germline): PRHDT, FYEKMQ (reference sequence). The CDR3 is 14 residues long. V shed 6 bases and J shed 7 bases, with 16 bases lying between them. This chain's CDR3 is CASSSRVSGQPQHF. CDR3 in DNA: TGTGCCAGCAGTTCAAGGGTCTCCGGGCAGCCCCAGCATTTT.

The gene calls are TRBV20-1 and TRBJ2-1; D is perhaps TRBD2 (6 bases). The germline V and J ends were trimmed by 6 bases and 0 bases, with 15 bases remaining between them. This CDR3 is 15 amino acids long. Germline assignment: CDR1 DFQATT and CDR2 SNEGSKA (reference sequence). The CDR3 DNA sequence: TGCAGTGCGCCACTAGCTCCGAGCTCCTACAATGAGCAGTTCTTC. Encoded protein: CSAPLAPSSYNEQFF.

To note about this clonotype: This may be a read error, as it is one base from a much larger clone. The chain carries TRBV5-1 and TRBJ2-7; 9 nucleotides agree with TRBD1. The CDR3 contains 15 residues. Germline V lookup: CDR1 SGHRS, CDR2 YFSETQ. As DNA, the CDR3 is TGCGCCGGCAGCCATACAGGGGGCGCGTTCTACGAGCAGTACTTC. Its translation is CAGSHTGGAFYEQYF.

The chain combines TRBV7-3 with TRBJ2-1; TRBD2 matches 11 bases. V trimming: 5 bases; J trimming: 3 bases; junction bases outside the gene matches: 3. This CDR3 region has 15 residues. Per the germline V gene, CDR1 is SGHTA and CDR2 is FQGTGA. This CDR3 reads CASSPGLAGYNEQFF. The CDR3 nucleotides read TGTGCCAGCAGCCCCGGACTAGCGGGCTACAATGAGCAGTTCTTC.

The V call is TRBV6-1, the J call TRBJ1-1; perhaps TRBD1 as D (5 bases). Trimming cost V 2 bases and J 6 bases, with 10 bases left between them. There are 13 residues in the CDR3. Looked up from germline, CDR1 is MNHNS and CDR2 is SASEGT. The CDR3 here is CASSESRVSEAFF. The CDR3 DNA follows: TGTGCCAGCAGTGAATCCAGGGTTTCTGAAGCTTTCTTT.

This clonotype was recorded a few times. The chain recombines TRBV4-1 with TRBJ2-2; D is unresolved. Deletions cut 4 bases from V and 1 base from J, with 13 bases between. Germline lookup yields CDR1 MGHRA and CDR2 YSYEKL. The CDR3 has 16 amino acids. The CDR3 protein is CASSPRIMGNTGELFF. The DNA of the CDR3 is TGCGCCAGCAGCCCACGGATCATGGGGAACACCGGGGAGCTGTTTTTT.

This clonotype was detected only a few times. The chain employs TRBV20-1 and TRBJ2-2, with D tentatively TRBD1 or TRBD2 (5 bases each). Germline loops: CDR1 DFQATT, CDR2 SNEGSKA (reference sequence). CDR3 size: 14 residues. Trimming shortened V by 3 bases and J by 6 bases, and 14 bases separated the two germline ends. This chain's CDR3 is CSASSAGTPGELFF. CDR3 sequence (DNA): TGCAGTGCTAGCTCTGCAGGGACCCCCGGGGAGCTGTTTTTT.

The J gene is TRBJ2-5, the V gene TRBV5-1; D not resolved. With 5 bases removed from V and 2 bases from J, the gap between germline ends came to 7 bases. The CDR3 runs 12 residues. From germline, CDR1 is SGHRS and CDR2 YFSETQ. CDR3 sequence reads: CASSSHQETQYF. CDR3 bases: TGCGCCAGCAGTTCACATCAAGAGACCCAGTACTTC.

This sequence joins TRBV27 and TRBJ2-3; 8 positions match TRBD2. Trimming cost V 5 bases and J 5 bases; bases outside gene matches: 9. From germline, CDR1 is MNHEY and CDR2 SMNVEV (reference sequence). The CDR3 covers 15 residues. CDR3 DNA: TGTGCCAGCAGTAAACCGGGACTAGGTAAAGATACGCAGTATTTT. Amino acid sequence: CASSKPGLGKDTQYF.

V gene TRBV30 combines with J gene TRBJ1-1; possible D gene TRBD1, 5 bases. Per the germline V gene, CDR1 is GTSNPN and CDR2 is SVGIG (reference sequence). Trimming shortened V by 1 base and J by 0 bases, and 12 bases separated the two germline ends. The CDR3 consists of 15 residues. The CDR3, as DNA: TGTGCCTGGAGTGGGACGGGGGGGATGAACACTGAAGCTTTCTTT. Translation: CAWSGTGGMNTEAFF.

A remark on this clonotype: A much larger clone differs by one base, so this may be a read error. The final CDR3 position lacks the conserved phenylalanine or tryptophan, pointing to a likely read error. The rearrangement joins TRBV6-1 to TRBJ1-2; D remains ambiguous. The CDR3 runs to 14 residues. Trimming left V 7 bases short and J 1 base short, with 13 bases between. CDR1 is MNHNS, CDR2 SASEGT, per germline. CDR3: CASIPAAVNYGYTV. The CDR3 DNA follows: TGTGCCAGCATACCGGCGGCGGTTAACTATGGCTACACCGTC.

The chain employs TRBV3-1 and TRBJ2-3; 12 bases line up with TRBD2. The ends lost 4 bases at V and 2 bases at J; junction bases unmatched: 1. The CDR3 consists of 15 residues. Looked up from germline, CDR1 is LGHDT and CDR2 is YNNKEL (reference sequence). The CDR3 loop is CASSPSGRDTDTQYF. CDR3 coding DNA: TGTGCCAGCAGCCCTAGCGGGAGGGACACAGATACGCAGTATTTT.

This clonotype ranks as medium-sized. J is TRBJ2-1 and V is TRBV7-3; 7 bases match TRBD2. Germline-derived CDR1 and CDR2 are SGHTA and FQGTGA. After removal of 5 bases from V and 0 bases from J, the junction contained 10 bases not matched to a gene. The CDR3 length is 17 residues. The CDR3 DNA is TGTGCCAGCAGCCCCCAGGGAGGGAGGCTCTCCTACAATGAGCAGTTCTTC. Amino acid sequence: CASSPQGGRLSYNEQFF.

This clonotype was observed a few times. A much larger clone is a single base away; this may be a read error. The chain joins TRBV7-9 to TRBJ2-5, with TRBD1 matching over 9 bases. CDR1 and CDR2 from the germline V gene are SEHNR and FQNEAQ (reference sequence). The CDR3 sequence is 15 residues long. CDR3 protein: CASSRPGQGPEAQYF. The CDR3 bases are TGTGCCAGCAGCAGGCCGGGACAGGGACCAGAGGCCCAGTACTTC.

The gene calls are TRBV5-6 and TRBJ2-7, with TRBD1 matching over 11 bases. V shed 2 bases, J shed 3 bases, and the junction held 13 bases outside the gene matches. Germline V gene sequence: CDR1 SGHDT, CDR2 YYEEEE. CDR3 length: 18 residues. The CDR3 is CASSLSRTGGAVDYEQYF. The CDR3 nucleotides read TGTGCCAGCAGCTTAAGCCGGACAGGGGGCGCGGTTGACTACGAGCAGTACTTC.

In this sample, this clonotype turned up a few times. V usage is TRBV6-2 or TRBV6-3 and J usage is TRBJ1-5, with TRBD1 as a possible D gene (6 bases). Germline CDR1 MNHEY, CDR2 SVGEGT. This CDR3 is built from 15 residues. V was pared by 7 bases and J by 2 bases, with 15 bases between. The CDR3 loop is CASTSFGGRNQPQHF. The CDR3 DNA follows: TGTGCCAGCACCTCCTTTGGGGGGCGCAATCAGCCCCAGCATTTT.

There are many counts of this clonotype. The chain combines TRBV7-7 with TRBJ2-3; D is possibly TRBD2 (5 bases). Germline V gene sequence: CDR1 SSHAT, CDR2 FNYEAQ (reference sequence). The CDR3 length is 10 residues. This CDR3 is CATVRETQYF. The CDR3 bases are TGTGCTACCGTCCGGGAAACGCAGTATTTT. The whole variable domain, remainder taken from reference TRBV7-7 and TRBJ2-3, is GAGVSQSPRYKVTKRGQDVTLRCDPISSHATLYWYQQALGQGPEFLTYFNYEAQPDKSGLPSDRFSAERPEGSISTLTIQRTEQRDSAMYRCATVRETQYFGPGTRLTVL.